One and the same sample provided the 13 T cell receptor beta chains below, sequenced in a study of regulatory T cells in long-lasting Graves disease. According to the study, TCR beta libraries were built with iRepertoire HTBI primers and CDR3-region Arm-PCR. Using its own MiXCR run on the multiplex PCR reads, TCRdb lists one record per CDR3 protein. Among more than 300,000 distinct CDR3 sequences listed, roughly 15% were seen once. Time point denoted: newly diagnosed GD, antithyroid drugs for less than 3 months. Generation of the TCR library employed RNA extracted from PBMCs. The sequencing used peripheral blood mononuclear cells (PBMCs), collected at new diagnosis, from a patient treated with antithyroid drugs. These TCRs come from a female donor with Graves disease.

This clonotype was recorded many times. Here the CDR3 reads CATSDSGTGDYEQYF. The CDR3 region has the DNA TGTGCCACCAGTGATTCCGGGACGGGTGACTACGAGCAGTACTTC. V and J are TRBV24-1 and TRBJ2-7; D could derive from TRBD1 or TRBD2 (5 bases each). Germline CDR1 is KGHDR and CDR2 is SFDVKD. Trimming removed 2 bases from V and 3 bases from J, with 13 bases in between. The CDR3 length is 15 residues.

In its sample, this clonotype was seen a few times. The chain couples TRBV7-9 to TRBJ2-1; 13 bases are shared with TRBD2. Trimming cost V 3 bases and J 0 bases; bases outside gene matches: 5. The germline gives CDR1 SEHNR, CDR2 FQNEAQ (reference sequence). CDR3 length: 18 residues. CDR3 region: CASSFPRTSGSSYNEQFF. CDR3 DNA: TGTGCCAGCAGCTTCCCCCGGACTAGCGGGAGCTCCTACAATGAGCAGTTCTTC.

This clonotype came up many times. The chain recombines TRBV11-2 with TRBJ1-2, with D uncertain. CDR1 SGHAT and CDR2 FQNNGV come from the germline V gene. V dropped 1 base and J dropped 0 bases, with 6 bases sitting between them. The CDR3 has 14 residues. CDR3 sequence (DNA): TGTGCCAGCAGCTTAGCCAGATCTAACTATGGCTACACCTTC. It is translated as CASSLARSNYGYTF.

This clonotype has ten or more counts. The rearrangement links TRBV6-7 to TRBJ2-6; D unresolved. TRBV6-7 is assigned to the ORF class and has an uncertain function. The CDR3 spans 19 residues. V lost 0 bases, J lost 2 bases, and 17 bases lay in between. CDR3 sequence: CASSYSKAGNYPGANVLTF. The CDR3 region has the DNA TGTGCCAGCAGTTACTCGAAGGCAGGCAATTATCCTGGGGCCAACGTCCTGACTTTC.

This clonotype was picked up one time. With a much larger clone just one base away, this may be a read error. The chain has TRBV30 and TRBJ2-1; 8 nucleotides line up with TRBD2. V shed 4 bases and J 0 bases; nucleotides not matched to a gene: 5. Germline V gives CDR1 GTSNPN, CDR2 SVGIG (reference sequence). The CDR3 spans 15 residues. In DNA form, the CDR3 reads TGTGCCTGGACCGGGGGGGTGAGCTCCTACAATGAGCAGTTCTTC. Protein product: CAWTGGVSSYNEQFF.

This clonotype was found many times. The chain combines TRBV6-1 with TRBJ1-1; TRBD1 might be the D (5 bases). This CDR3 is built from 15 residues. V lost 7 bases, J lost 1 base, and 16 bases lay in between. Looked up from germline, CDR1 is MNHNS and CDR2 is SASEGT. The CDR3 protein is CASTELRGTNTEAFF. The CDR3, as DNA: TGTGCCAGCACCGAACTTCGGGGGACGAACACTGAAGCTTTCTTT.

This clonotype was found many times. The J gene is TRBJ1-1, the V gene TRBV12-3 or TRBV12-4; TRBD1 matches at 7 bases. This CDR3 spans 17 amino acids. The ends lost 1 base at V and 7 bases at J; junction bases unmatched: 15. The CDR3 region is CASSLGGRQGGSGEAFF. The CDR3 nucleotides read TGTGCCAGCAGTTTAGGAGGGCGGCAGGGGGGTTCCGGTGAAGCTTTCTTT.

This clonotype came up many times. This rearrangement joins TRBV2 to TRBJ1-1; a possible D gene is TRBD1 (6 bases). This CDR3 contains 13 residues. The V end was cut by 7 bases, the J end by 3 bases, with 12 bases between. CDR1 and CDR2 from the germline V gene are SNHLY and FYNNEI. The CDR3 region has the DNA TGTGCCAGCATCAGGGGTGGGGACACTGAAGCTTTCTTT. It is translated as CASIRGGDTEAFF.

This clonotype was recorded at least ten times. The chain recombines TRBV9 with TRBJ2-2; 9 bases match TRBD1. The germline CDR1 and CDR2 sequences are SGDLS and YYNGEE. With V trimmed by 3 bases and J by 3 bases, 0 bases remained unmatched. The CDR3 loop spans 14 amino acids. The CDR3, as DNA: TGTGCCAGCAGCGGGACAGGGGACACCGGGGAGCTGTTTTTT. It specifies CASSGTGDTGELFF.

This clonotype appeared many times. The chain couples TRBV14 to TRBJ1-5; D is uncertain. Germline V CDR1 and CDR2: SGHDN, FVKESK. Trimming took off 1 base at V and 9 bases at J, with 16 bases between the two ends. This CDR3 spans 15 amino acids. CDR3: CASSQGGQDSGPQHF. The CDR3 nucleotides are TGTGCCAGCAGCCAAGGGGGTCAGGACTCGGGGCCCCAGCATTTT.

The CDR3 sequence: CASSWGDRGNQETQYF. The CDR3 DNA reads TGTGCCAGCAGCTGGGGAGACAGGGGAAACCAAGAGACCCAGTACTTC. The genes are TRBV5-6 and TRBJ2-5; 8 bases are a match to TRBD1. The CDR3 contains 16 residues. Germline V CDR1 and CDR2: SGHDT, YYEEEE. The J segment lost 0 bases and the V segment lost 3 bases, leaving 7 bases of the junction unmatched.

This clonotype was seen at least ten times. V and J are TRBV7-9 and TRBJ1-1, with D possibly TRBD1 on 5 matching bases. Germline values: CDR1 SEHNR, CDR2 FQNEAQ (reference sequence). V was clipped by 1 base and J by 4 bases, with 13 bases between them. This CDR3 region has 15 residues. DNA for the CDR3: TGTGCCAGCAGCTTAGATCTGGGGCCGGCCACTGAAGCTTTCTTT. Amino acid sequence: CASSLDLGPATEAFF. The variable domain in full, with the rest retrieved from reference TRBV7-9 and TRBJ1-1, is DTGVSQNPRHKITKRGQNVTFRCDPISEHNRLYWYRQTLGQGPEFLTYFQNEAQLEKSRLLSDRFSAERPKGSFSTLEIQRTEQGDSAMYLCASSLDLGPATEAFFGQGTRLTVV.

This clonotype was recorded many times. The V and J genes are TRBV27 and TRBJ2-2; possibly TRBD1 for D (7 bases). Trimming took off 5 bases at V and 1 base at J, with 17 bases between the two ends. Per germline, CDR1 MNHEY and CDR2 SMNVEV (reference sequence). The CDR3 sequence is 17 residues long. CDR3 sequence (DNA): TGTGCCAGCAGTAACCCCGGGAGACAGGGGAACACCGGGGAGCTGTTTTTT. Amino acids: CASSNPGRQGNTGELFF.